This T cell receptor (beta chain) was identified during a study of blood T cell repertoires in COVID-19. The CDR3 runs 16 residues. CDR1 is SNHLY, CDR2 FYNNEI, per germline. The V end lost 2 bases, the J end lost 1 base, and 14 bases lay between the germline ends. Here immunoSEQ multiplex PCR was the method, and the copy in TCRdb shows in-frame clones only, minus some. The data contain roughly 190,000 clones, roughly nine tenths of them singletons. Seattle researchers signed up patients amid active infection and tracked them longitudinally. This TCR was sampled from a woman between 55 and 75 years old with COVID-19, enrolled during active disease. Sequencing was performed on peripheral blood. The chain is built from TRBV2 and TRBJ1-1; a weak D match, TRBD1 (6 bases). The CDR3 here is CASSERGGKSNTEAFF. The DNA for the CDR3 is TGTGCCAGCAGTGAACGGGGGGGCAAATCGAACACTGAAGCTTTCTTT.